This T cell receptor beta chain comes out of a study of Ad26.COV2.S vaccination and SARS-CoV-2 variants. Across the study: Ad26.COV2.S shots went into the muscle once or twice, 56 days apart.

Here immunoSEQ multiplex PCR was the method, and the copy in TCRdb shows in-frame clones only, minus some. This sample carries around 300,000 clones, about 88% of them seen once, and the ten largest clones take 6.4%. This CDR3 is 14 amino acids long. V gave up 2 bases and J gave up 2 bases, with 7 bases separating them. Germline CDR1 reads KGHSH; CDR2 reads LQKENI. This clone appeared once. Within the sample, other DNA sequences also encode this same CDR3. As for treatment: some 20 received Ad26.COV2.S at low or high dose, single or two shots; about 5 received placebo; per-sample allocation not given. Day 63 following the first vaccine or placebo injection was when the samples were taken.

The source of this sequence is a person between 18 and 65 years old who received the Ad26.COV2.S COVID-19 vaccine or a placebo. Here the sequenced sample was peripheral blood, taken in a trial of Ad26.COV2.S vaccine versus placebo. The V and J genes are TRBV18 and TRBJ1-3; tentative D call: TRBD1 (6 bases). This chain's CDR3 is CASSPGTPGNTIYF. CDR3 sequence (DNA): TGTGCCAGCTCACCAGGGACACCTGGAAACACCATATATTTT.